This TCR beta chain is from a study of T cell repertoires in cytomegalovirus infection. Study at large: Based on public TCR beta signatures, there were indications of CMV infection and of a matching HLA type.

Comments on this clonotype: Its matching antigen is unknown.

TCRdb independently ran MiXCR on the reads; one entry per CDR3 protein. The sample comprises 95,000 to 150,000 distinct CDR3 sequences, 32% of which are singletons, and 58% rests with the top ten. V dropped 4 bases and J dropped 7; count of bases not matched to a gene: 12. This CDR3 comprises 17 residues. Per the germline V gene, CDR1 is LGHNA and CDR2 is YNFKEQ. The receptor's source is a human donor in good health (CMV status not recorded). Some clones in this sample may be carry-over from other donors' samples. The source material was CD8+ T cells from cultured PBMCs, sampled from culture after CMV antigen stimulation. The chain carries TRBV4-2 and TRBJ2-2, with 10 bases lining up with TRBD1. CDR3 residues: CASSRSGTGVFDGELFF. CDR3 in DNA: TGTGCCAGCAGCCGGTCAGGGACAGGGGTGTTTGACGGGGAGCTGTTTTTT.